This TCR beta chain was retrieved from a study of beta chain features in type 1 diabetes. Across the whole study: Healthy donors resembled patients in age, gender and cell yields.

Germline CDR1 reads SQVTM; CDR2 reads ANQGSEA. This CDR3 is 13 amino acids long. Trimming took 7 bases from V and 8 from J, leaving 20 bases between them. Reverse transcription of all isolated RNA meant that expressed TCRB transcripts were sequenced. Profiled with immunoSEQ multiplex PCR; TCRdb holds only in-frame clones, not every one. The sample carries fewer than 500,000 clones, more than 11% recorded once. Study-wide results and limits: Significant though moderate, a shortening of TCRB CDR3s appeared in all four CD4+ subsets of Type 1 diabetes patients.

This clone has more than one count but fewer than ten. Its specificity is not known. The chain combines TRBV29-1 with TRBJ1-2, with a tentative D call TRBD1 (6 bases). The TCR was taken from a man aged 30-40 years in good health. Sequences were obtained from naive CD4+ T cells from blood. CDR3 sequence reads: CSADPGGFQGYTF. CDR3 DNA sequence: TGCAGCGCAGACCCGGGGGGCTTTCAGGGCTACACCTTC. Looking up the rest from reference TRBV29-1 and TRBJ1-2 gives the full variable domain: SAVISQKPSRDICQRGTSLTIQCQVDSQVTMMFWYRQQPGQSLTLIATANQGSEATYESGFVIDKFPISRPNLTFSTLTVSNMSPEDSSIYLCSADPGGFQGYTFGSGTRLTVV.